The 14 T cell receptor beta chains listed next were all sequenced from one sample in a study of a mutant IDH1 vaccine in newly diagnosed glioma. This table comes from immunoSEQ multiplex PCR, and its TCRdb copy is limited to in-frame clones, with some not included. The sample yields about 60,000 clones, approximately 80% seen once. Time point indicated: week 11, during vaccination. Vaccination comprised doses that each held 300 ug of mutant IDH1 20-mer peptide, plus topical imiquimod. These receptors lack a known antigen. This specimen was PBMCs, taken from a glioma patient whose treatment included an IDH1 peptide vaccine. These receptors were collected from a man aged 30 to 45 with glioma.

The CDR3 sequence is CASSPMGEKLFF. DNA of the CDR3: TGTGCCAGCAGCCCAATGGGTGAAAAACTGTTTTTT. This chain joins TRBV7-9 and TRBJ1-4, with D uncertain. Trimming took off 5 bases at V and 7 bases at J, with 8 bases between the two ends. The CDR3 is 12 residues long. In germline, CDR1 is SEHNR, CDR2 FQNEAQ (reference sequence).

The chain is built from TRBV21-1 and TRBJ1-5; the DNA was not used to check the table's D call, TRBD1. TRBV21-1 is a documented pseudogene. CDR3 length: 15 residues. The CDR3 loop reads CASSKRTNSNQPQHF. DNA for the CDR3: TGTGCCAGCAGCAAAAGGACAAATAGCAATCAGCCCCAGCATTTT.

The chain carries TRBV28 and TRBJ1-5, with TRBD1 as a possible D gene (5 bases). The V end lost 5 bases, the J end lost 7 bases, and 12 bases lay between the germline ends. Germline V gene lookup returns CDR1 MDHEN and CDR2 SYDVKM. The CDR3 consists of 13 residues. CDR3 coding DNA: TGTGCCAGCAGTCCAGGGTTGGAACAGCCCCAGCATTTT. This translates into CASSPGLEQPQHF. The whole variable domain, filled in from reference TRBV28 and TRBJ1-5, reads DVKVTQSSRYLVKRTGEKVFLECVQDMDHENMFWYRQDPGLGLRLIYFSYDVKMKEKGDIPEGYSVSREKKERFSLILESASTNQTSMYLCASSPGLEQPQHFGDGTRLSIL.

By share of the sample, this clone is medium-sized. The chain uses TRBV28 and TRBJ1-2; D remains ambiguous. V was shortened by 6 bases and J by 3 bases, with 11 bases between the two germline ends. Germline V lookup: CDR1 MDHEN, CDR2 SYDVKM. The CDR3 sequence is 13 residues long. The CDR3 nucleotides read TGTGCCAGCAGGTCGATTCGGGACTATGGCTACACCTTC. Its translation is CASRSIRDYGYTF.

This clone was seen once. The chain employs TRBV6-4 and TRBJ2-1; the D is unclear. Trimming cost V 5 bases and J 12 bases, with 14 bases left between them. Germline assignment: CDR1 MRHNA and CDR2 SNTAGT. The CDR3 loop spans 12 amino acids. CDR3 DNA: TGTGCCAGCAGTTTCGAACCGGCCACGCAGTTCTTC. It translates to CASSFEPATQFF.

The J gene is TRBJ2-7, the V gene TRBV30, with TRBD2 identical over 8 bases. This CDR3 has 15 residues. Germline CDR1 reads GTSNPN; CDR2 reads SVGIG (reference sequence). The ends lost 0 bases at V and 2 bases at J; junction bases unmatched: 6. Here the CDR3 DNA reads TGTGCCTGGAGTGTAGCGACAGCGGGGGCCTACGAGCAGTACTTC. Translated: CAWSVATAGAYEQYF.

V is TRBV28 and J is TRBJ2-5; D is possibly TRBD1 or TRBD2 (5 bases each). There are 17 residues in the CDR3. Trimming stripped 5 bases from V and 0 bases from J, with 19 bases between. Germline V gene sequence: CDR1 MDHEN, CDR2 SYDVKM. CDR3 sequence reads: CASSLLWGTAYQETQYF. In DNA form, the CDR3 reads TGTGCCAGCAGTCTATTATGGGGGACGGCCTACCAAGAGACCCAGTACTTC.

The gene calls are TRBV19 and TRBJ1-2, with TRBD1 identical over 9 bases. V lost 1 base to trimming and J lost 7 bases; unmatched junction nucleotides: 10. The germline CDR1 and CDR2 sequences are LNHDA and SQIVND (reference sequence). The CDR3 loop spans 16 amino acids. CDR3 sequence reads: CASSIVNPGQGSGYTF. The CDR3 DNA follows: TGTGCCAGTAGTATAGTTAACCCGGGACAGGGTTCTGGCTACACCTTC.

V usage is TRBV19 and J usage is TRBJ1-5; D unclear. CDR1 is LNHDA, CDR2 SQIVND, per germline (reference sequence). The V end was cut by 8 bases, the J end by 3 bases, with 20 bases between. This CDR3 has 16 residues. The CDR3 DNA reads TGTGCCAGTGTCTCTTTTGGAGGAAGCCTCAATCAGCCCCAGCATTTT. Protein sequence: CASVSFGGSLNQPQHF.

This rearrangement joins TRBV5-5 to TRBJ1-1, with unresolved D. Trimming pared 4 bases from V and 6 bases from J, leaving 13 bases between. The CDR3 has 13 residues. Germline CDR1 is SGHKS and CDR2 is YYEKEE (reference sequence). CDR3 sequence (DNA): TGTGCCAGCAGCATAGACCCACGGCCTGAAGCTTTCTTT. Its protein is CASSIDPRPEAFF.

The CDR3 DNA sequence: TGCGCCAGCAGCCAAGATCCCCTGCCTCGTCTAAGGGGGAGGGACACCGGGGAGCTGTTTTTT. Translation: CASSQDPLPRLRGRDTGELFF. This sequence joins TRBV4-1 and TRBJ2-2; D perhaps matches TRBD2 (7 bases). The length of the CDR3 is 21 residues. Germline loops: CDR1 MGHRA, CDR2 YSYEKL. V lost 0 bases and J 3 bases, leaving 26 bases between the germline ends.

This sequence joins TRBV23-1 and TRBJ2-7; D is possibly TRBD2 (6 bases). TRBV23-1 is labeled an ORF, and its function is uncertain. This CDR3 has 16 amino acids. Trimming shortened V by 10 bases and J by 0 bases, and 22 bases separated the two germline ends. Here the CDR3 reads CATKVGEAEVSYEQYF. The CDR3 DNA sequence: TGCGCCACCAAAGTGGGGGAGGCCGAAGTCTCCTACGAGCAGTACTTC.

The CDR3 is CASRDRGRIAKNIQYF. DNA of the CDR3: TGTGCCAGTCGGGACAGGGGAAGGATAGCCAAAAACATTCAGTACTTC. The chain carries TRBV19 and TRBJ2-4; 10 nucleotides match TRBD1. Trimming removed 8 bases from V and 0 bases from J; junction bases left unmatched: 7. The CDR3 sequence is 16 residues long. The V gene's germline CDR1 is LNHDA and CDR2 SQIVND (reference sequence).

The chain uses TRBV5-1 and TRBJ1-2; D not certain. V lost 7 bases to trimming and J lost 0 bases, with 16 bases between them. Germline values: CDR1 SGHRS, CDR2 YFSETQ. The CDR3 loop spans 15 amino acids. The CDR3 nucleotides read TGCGCCAGCCGAGAAGGATTCACCTCTAACTATGGCTACACCTTC. As protein: CASREGFTSNYGYTF.